This T cell receptor (beta chain) appears in the sequencing data of a study of cytomegalovirus exposure and HLA in healthy donors. Looking at the study overall: Findings of an earlier analysis included some 110 million unique TCR beta sequences from around 180 million T cells. A preliminary data release comprised 91 million or so unique TCRs obtained from HLA-typed donors. Study results and limitations: For TCR beta chains, V- and J-gene trimming was later linked to a missense DCLRE1C variant. It emerged from a later analysis that several of the most significant clusters appeared to be linked to common viral pathogens.

The PCR contained 60 Vbeta and 13 Jbeta primers. Profiling relied on immunoSEQ multiplex PCR, and the TCRdb table lists in-frame clones only, not all of them. There are over 200,000 clones in the sample; approximately 82% occur only once, and about 0.58% lies in the top ten. Remarks on this clone: Its antigen remains unknown.

Germline V gene data show CDR1 as LNHDA and CDR2 as SQIVND (reference sequence). J lost 6 bases, V lost 3 bases, and 6 bases had no gene match. The CDR3 spans 14 residues. The sequenced sample consisted of PBMCs. This TCR derives from a woman between 40 and 50 years old in good health and CMV-seronegative. The chain recombines TRBV19 with TRBJ2-7, with 9 bases fitting TRBD2. The CDR3 loop is CASSIRGGAREQYF. The CDR3, as DNA: TGTGCCAGTAGTATCCGCGGGGGGGCTCGCGAGCAGTACTTC.